The 22 T cell receptor beta chains below all came from one sample that was sequenced in a study of shared clonotypes between healthy human individuals. The repertoire was sequenced with immunoSEQ multiplex PCR; TCRdb's copy has only in-frame clones and lacks some. Of 2 million to 2.5 million clones listed, approximately 96% are singletons. What was sequenced was naive CD4+ T cells sorted from blood. Stated subset: CD45RA+ positively selected. Source of these receptors: a man in his late teens or twenties in good health.

Comments on this clone: Other DNA sequences in this sample translate to the same CDR3. V gene TRBV5-4 combines with J gene TRBJ2-7; TRBD2 aligns across 9 bases. The CDR3 consists of 14 residues. With V trimmed by 4 bases and J by 2 bases, 4 bases remained unmatched. Germline V gene data show CDR1 as SGHNT and CDR2 as YYREEE (reference sequence). For the CDR3, the DNA is TGTGCCAGCAGCCCAGGACTAGCGACCTACGAGCAGTACTTC. Encoded protein: CASSPGLATYEQYF.

The CDR3, as DNA: TGCGCCAGCAGCTTGGTTGTGCCGGGAGGAGCGGGCGAGCAGTACTTC. This codes for CASSLVVPGGAGEQYF. The chain recombines TRBV5-1 with TRBJ2-7; 7 positions match TRBD2. The CDR3 runs to 16 residues. With V trimmed by 0 bases and J by 6 bases, 12 bases remained unmatched. The germline CDR1 and CDR2 sequences are SGHRS and YFSETQ.

V is TRBV5-4 and J is TRBJ2-2; D possibly corresponds to TRBD2 (5 bases). V lost 0 bases, J lost 2 bases, and 8 bases lay in between. Germline CDR1 reads SGHNT; CDR2 reads YYREEE (reference sequence). The CDR3 contains 15 residues. CDR3 in amino acids: CASSLGLHNTGELFF. The CDR3 DNA reads as TGTGCCAGCAGCTTGGGACTACACAACACCGGGGAGCTGTTTTTT.

This clone was recorded once. The chain combines TRBV5-4 with TRBJ1-6; TRBD1 matches at 8 bases. This CDR3 contains 17 residues. The germline V gene has CDR1 SGHNT and CDR2 YYREEE (reference sequence). J gave up 2 bases and V 3 bases, and 7 bases lay outside the gene matches. The CDR3 loop is CASSSTQGDPYNSPLHF. CDR3 DNA: TGTGCCAGCAGCTCCACACAGGGGGACCCCTATAATTCACCCCTCCACTTT.

The chain couples TRBV6-5 to TRBJ2-1, with D perhaps assigned TRBD1 or TRBD2 (5 bases each). Looked up from germline, CDR1 is MNHEY and CDR2 is SVGAGI. This CDR3 is 13 amino acids long. V was pared by 6 bases and J by 10 bases, with 16 bases between. CDR3 in DNA: TGTGCCAGCAGAGGTGGGACCGTAGGAGAGCAGTTCTTC. Its protein product is CASRGGTVGEQFF.

Concerning this clone itself: This same CDR3 is encoded by further DNA sequences in the sample. The rearrangement joins TRBV6-1 to TRBJ1-5; TRBD1 matches at 11 bases. Germline CDR1 is MNHNS and CDR2 is SASEGT. CDR3 length: 14 amino acids. V shed 7 bases and J 4 bases; nucleotides not matched to a gene: 3. For the CDR3, the DNA is TGTGCCAGCACCGGGACAGGGGGGAATCAGCCCCAGCATTTT. Its translation is CASTGTGGNQPQHF.

The V gene is TRBV6-1, the J gene TRBJ1-1, with a possible D match to TRBD1 (6 bases). Trimming took off 6 bases at V and 5 bases at J, with 13 bases between the two ends. The V gene's germline CDR1 is MNHNS and CDR2 SASEGT. CDR3 length: 13 amino acids. The CDR3 protein is CASRQQGRTEAFF. The CDR3 coding sequence is TGTGCCAGCAGGCAACAGGGCAGGACTGAAGCTTTCTTT.

The rearrangement uses TRBV9 and TRBJ2-3; no definite D call. The CDR3 totals 15 residues. V was clipped by 0 bases and J by 0 bases, with 8 bases between them. The germline V gene has CDR1 SGDLS and CDR2 YYNGEE. CDR3 nucleotides: TGTGCCAGCAGCGTAGATCTTACAAGCACAGATACGCAGTATTTT. Protein product: CASSVDLTSTDTQYF. Supplemented by reference TRBV9 and TRBJ2-3, the full variable domain reads DSGVTQTPKHLITATGQRVTLRCSPRSGDLSVYWYQQSLDQGLQFLIQYYNGEERAKGNILERFSAQQFPDLHSELNLSSLELGDSALYFCASSVDLTSTDTQYFGPGTRLTVL.

The sample holds one count of this clone. The chain recombines TRBV2 with TRBJ1-3, with D possibly TRBD1 on 5 matching bases. The ends were cut back, 4 bases at V and 4 bases at J, with 14 bases in the middle. Germline-derived CDR1 and CDR2 are SNHLY and FYNNEI. The CDR3 is 15 amino acids. CDR3 sequence reads: CASSVSGTAGNTIYF. The CDR3 DNA reads as TGTGCCAGCAGTGTGTCCGGGACCGCCGGAAACACCATATATTTT.

This sequence joins TRBV2 and TRBJ2-7, with D possibly called TRBD1 or TRBD2 (6 bases each). The CDR3 has 15 residues. V lost 6 bases to trimming and J lost 6 bases, with 21 bases between them. Germline V gene lookup returns CDR1 SNHLY and CDR2 FYNNEI. The CDR3 nucleotides are TGTGCCAGCAGGGGCGGGGATCTGAGCAGGGGCGAGCAGTACTTC. It is translated as CASRGGDLSRGEQYF. The complete variable domain, with remaining parts taken from reference TRBV2 and TRBJ2-7, reads EPEVTQTPSHQVTQMGQEVILRCVPISNHLYFYWYRQILGQKVEFLVSFYNNEISEKSEIFDDQFSVERPDGSNFTLKIRSTKLEDSAMYFCASRGGDLSRGEQYFGPGTRLTVT.

This clone was counted a few times. Distinct nucleotide sequences in the sample also encode this CDR3. V and J are TRBV6-5 and TRBJ2-4; no clear D gene. CDR1 is MNHEY, CDR2 SVGAGI, per germline. Trimming pared 4 bases from V and 1 base from J, leaving 8 bases between. The CDR3 length is 14 residues. The chain's CDR3 is CASSSPLAKNIQYF. CDR3 nucleotide sequence: TGTGCCAGCAGTTCACCCCTTGCCAAAAACATTCAGTACTTC.

CDR3 in DNA: TGCGCCAGCAGGAGCTTGGGCGGTCTTGACGGGGAGCTGTTTTTT. Translating gives CASRSLGGLDGELFF. The chain joins TRBV5-1 to TRBJ2-2, with D unresolved. The CDR3 contains 15 residues. V was cut by 5 bases and J by 7 bases, with 18 bases left in between. Germline V lookup: CDR1 SGHRS, CDR2 YFSETQ.

This chain uses TRBV6-4 with TRBJ2-2; D not certain. This CDR3 is built from 14 residues. V was pared by 4 bases and J by 2 bases, with 8 bases between. Per germline, CDR1 MRHNA and CDR2 SNTAGT. Here the CDR3 DNA reads TGTGCCAGCAGTGTGGGTAGTAACACCGGGGAGCTGTTTTTT. This encodes CASSVGSNTGELFF.

The chain is built from TRBV30 and TRBJ1-2; the D is unclear. Germline values: CDR1 GTSNPN, CDR2 SVGIG (reference sequence). This CDR3 has 13 amino acids. Trimming left V 4 bases short and J 7 bases short, with 16 bases between. This chain's CDR3 is CAWTERKGAGYTF. The CDR3 coding sequence is TGTGCCTGGACCGAAAGAAAGGGAGCTGGCTACACCTTC.

CDR3 bases: TGCGCCAGCAGTCATCGGAGGGAGGGCTACGAGCAGTACTTC. The encoded protein is CASSHRREGYEQYF. The V and J genes are TRBV23-1 and TRBJ2-7; 7 bases are shared with TRBD2. TRBV23-1 is known as an ORF, though its function is uncertain. With 3 bases clipped from V and 3 bases from J, the junction kept 5 bases outside the gene matches. The CDR3 is 14 residues long.

Details on this clone: The same CDR3 is also encoded by other DNA sequences in this sample. The chain is built from TRBV7-2 and TRBJ2-7; possibly TRBD1 for D (6 bases). The CDR3 spans 15 residues. The germline CDR1 and CDR2 sequences are SGHTA and FQGNSA. The ends were cut back, 5 bases at V and 0 bases at J, with 14 bases in the middle. CDR3 DNA sequence: TGTGCCAGCAGCCTAGACAGGTTTAGCTCCTACGAGCAGTACTTC. Translating gives CASSLDRFSSYEQYF.

The V gene is TRBV30, the J gene TRBJ2-3; D gene unclear. This CDR3 has 12 amino acids. Germline assignment: CDR1 GTSNPN and CDR2 SVGIG (reference sequence). Trimming took off 5 bases at V and 3 bases at J, with 9 bases between the two ends. Here the CDR3 reads CAWREFTDTQYF. The CDR3 nucleotides read TGTGCCTGGCGAGAGTTTACAGATACGCAGTATTTT.

This clone showed up just once. The J gene is TRBJ2-7, the V gene TRBV30; D gene unclear. Trimming left V 7 bases short and J 6 bases short, with 13 bases between. Germline V CDR1 and CDR2: GTSNPN, SVGIG (reference sequence). The CDR3 is made up of 11 amino acids. CDR3 sequence reads: CASTQAGEQYF. The CDR3 coding sequence is TGTGCCTCTACCCAAGCAGGCGAGCAGTACTTC.

This clone was detected once. The rearrangement uses TRBV6-5 and TRBJ2-6, with D unresolved. This CDR3 comprises 11 residues. V was shortened by 5 bases and J by 10 bases, with 6 bases between the two germline ends. The germline gives CDR1 MNHEY, CDR2 SVGAGI. Written as DNA, the CDR3 is TGTGCCAGCAGTGAAGGAAACGTCCTGACTTTC. Encoded protein: CASSEGNVLTF.

The rearrangement joins TRBV19 to TRBJ1-1, with 11 bases identical to TRBD1. From germline, CDR1 is LNHDA and CDR2 SQIVND (reference sequence). Trimming cost V 7 bases and J 13 bases; bases outside gene matches: 14. The CDR3 has 14 amino acids. The CDR3 DNA is TGTGCCAGTACCTCCGGGACAGGGGGTCGGTTAGGTTTCTTT. Amino acid sequence: CASTSGTGGRLGFF.

The J gene is TRBJ2-2, the V gene TRBV6-5; no reliable D call. The germline CDR1 and CDR2 sequences are MNHEY and SVGAGI. The CDR3 runs 15 residues. V lost 4 bases, J lost 0 bases, and 9 bases lay in between. This chain's CDR3 is CASSSRRANTGELFF. CDR3 nucleotide sequence: TGTGCCAGCAGTTCTCGACGGGCGAACACCGGGGAGCTGTTTTTT.

The sample holds one count of this clone. V usage is TRBV27 and J usage is TRBJ2-3; no clear D gene. Per the germline V gene, CDR1 is MNHEY and CDR2 is SMNVEV (reference sequence). The V end was cut by 2 bases, the J end by 0 bases, with 9 bases between. The CDR3 has 15 residues. The CDR3 DNA reads as TGTGCCAGCAGTTTAAGTAATCCTAGCACAGATACGCAGTATTTT. This sequence encodes CASSLSNPSTDTQYF.